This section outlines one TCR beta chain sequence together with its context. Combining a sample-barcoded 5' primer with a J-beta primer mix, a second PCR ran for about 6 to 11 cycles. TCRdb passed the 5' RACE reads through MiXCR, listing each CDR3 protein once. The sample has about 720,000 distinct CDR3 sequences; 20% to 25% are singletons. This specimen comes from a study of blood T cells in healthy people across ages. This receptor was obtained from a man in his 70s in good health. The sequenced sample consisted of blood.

In nucleotides, the CDR3 is TGTGCCAGCAGCGAAGCATCGGGTAGGTCCTACGAGCAGTACTTC. It codes for CASSEASGRSYEQYF. V is TRBV28 and J is TRBJ2-7; D not resolved. Trimming took off 6 bases at V and 1 base at J, with 16 bases between the two ends. The CDR3 contains 15 residues. Per the germline V gene, CDR1 is MDHEN and CDR2 is SYDVKM.